The sequence of this T cell receptor (beta chain) was determined in a study of CD8 T cells in ankylosing spondylitis. General study points: What seemed typical of ankylosing spondylitis blood was a TCR beta motif built from several highly homologous variants.

Via MiXCR, TCRdb re-called the 5' RACE reads, giving one row per CDR3 protein. The repertoire holds 100,000 to 150,000 distinct CDR3 sequences, with 17% as singletons. J was trimmed by 8 bases and V by 0 bases; bases with no gene match: 5. Germline V lookup: CDR1 SGDLS, CDR2 YYNGEE. CDR3 length: 15 amino acids. This clonotype was counted only a few times. What it binds is unknown. The chain links TRBV9 to TRBJ2-1; the match to TRBD2 covers 10 bases. The receptor comes from a male donor with ankylosing spondylitis. Sample: blood, either unsorted or a sorted T cell fraction (not recorded which). CDR3 sequence (DNA): TGTGCCAGCAGCGTAGAGGGAGCGGGAGGGTATGAGCAGTTCTTC. Protein: CASSVEGAGGYEQFF.